Listed below are T cell receptor beta chains from one sample, sequenced in a study of human T cells and chemical hapten exposure. TCRdb re-called the RACE reads through MiXCR, storing one row per CDR3 protein. The profile shows around 76,000 distinct CDR3 sequences, 10% to 15% of them singletons. This material consisted of whole blood, taken in connection with sensitization to the hapten diphenylcyclopropenone (DPC). The receptor set was obtained from a woman aged 60-75 years with alopecia areata. Some clones in this sample may be carry-over from other donors' samples. CDR3s include the opening cysteine and the closing phenylalanine or tryptophan. A D gene is named only where the DNA matches it firmly. Size is stated for part of the rows, as once, few or many counts, or as a class when the clone is expanded.

>TRBJ2-5|TRBD2|TRBV7-3|many
CASTSRLAGWGKETQYF
TGTGCCAGCACCTCTAGACTAGCGGGGTGGGGTAAGGAGACCCAGTACTTC
>TRBJ2-1|.|TRBV12-3/TRBV12-4|.
CASIALPRDYNEQFF
TGTGCCAGCATCGCACTTCCCCGGGACTACAATGAGCAGTTCTTC
>TRBJ2-2|.|TRBV7-7|.
CASSPSNTGELFF
TGTGCTAGCAGCCCCTCGAACACCGGGGAGCTGTTTTTT
>TRBJ2-7|.|TRBV6-5|.
CASSYPDRDEQYF
TGTGCCAGCAGTTACCCCGACAGAGACGAGCAGTACTTC
>TRBJ2-2|TRBD1|TRBV11-2|many
CASSYRGDSSNTGELFF
TGTGCCAGCAGCTACAGGGGGGACAGTTCGAACACCGGGGAGCTGTTTTTT
>TRBJ1-5|.|TRBV30|many
CAWTVQQGQPQHF
TGTGCCTGGACGGTACAGCAGGGTCAGCCCCAGCATTTT
>TRBJ2-2|.|TRBV11-1|few
CASSYTETNTGELFF
TGTGCCAGCAGCTATACAGAAACGAACACCGGGGAGCTGTTTTTT
>TRBJ1-5|.|TRBV7-9|medium-sized
CASSLSSNQPQHF
TGTGCCAGCAGCTTATCTAGCAATCAGCCCCAGCATTTT
>TRBJ1-6|.|TRBV5-6|.
CASSRGQPSYSPLHF
TGTGCCAGCAGCCGCGGACAGCCCTCCTATTCACCCCTCCACTTT
>TRBJ1-1|.|TRBV4-2|.
CASSQGLGQRNTEAFF
TGTGCCAGCAGCCAAGGGCTCGGACAGCGGAACACTGAAGCTTTCTTT
>TRBJ1-5|.|TRBV29-1|few
CSVILGAGNQPQHF
TGCAGCGTTATTTTAGGGGCTGGCAATCAGCCCCAGCATTTT
>TRBJ2-3|TRBD1|TRBV2|few
CASSEGTGPPTDTQYF
TGTGCCAGCAGTGAAGGGACAGGCCCCCCGACAGATACGCAGTATTTT
>TRBJ2-7|TRBD2|TRBV7-9|many
CASSLDPGLAYEQYF
TGTGCCAGCAGCTTAGACCCGGGACTAGCCTACGAGCAGTACTTC
>TRBJ2-7|.|TRBV20-1|.
CSATQGSEQYF
TGCAGTGCTACGCAAGGGAGCGAGCAGTACTTC
>TRBJ2-3|TRBD2|TRBV7-8|.
CASTPLADSTDTQYF
TGTGCCAGCACCCCACTAGCGGATAGCACAGATACGCAGTATTTT
>TRBJ2-7|.|TRBV5-1|many
CASSFQGSPGEQYF
TGCGCCAGCAGCTTTCAAGGGTCACCGGGCGAGCAGTACTTC
>TRBJ2-1|TRBD2|TRBV6-5|.
CASSRTPGGYNEQFF
TGTGCCAGCAGTCGGACCCCGGGGGGTTACAATGAGCAGTTCTTC
>TRBJ2-1|TRBD2|TRBV20-1|.
CSASPPGLAGTQFF
TGCAGTGCTAGCCCCCCGGGACTAGCGGGGACCCAGTTCTTC
>TRBJ2-1|.|TRBV20-1|.
CSARTGWNEQFF
TGCAGTGCCAGAACAGGGTGGAATGAGCAGTTCTTC
>TRBJ2-1|TRBD2|TRBV2|many
CASRGTSGEYNEQFF
TGTGCCAGCAGGGGGACTAGCGGGGAATACAATGAGCAGTTCTTC
>TRBJ2-3|.|TRBV7-9|.
CASSPVQGGATDTQYF
TGTGCCAGCAGCCCAGTTCAGGGTGGCGCCACAGATACGCAGTATTTT
>TRBJ2-1|.|TRBV15|few
CATSREGPIREQFF
TGTGCCACCAGCAGAGAAGGGCCCATAAGGGAGCAGTTCTTC
>TRBJ1-6|TRBD1|TRBV7-6|many
CASSSGQVWSPLHF
TGTGCCAGCAGCTCAGGACAGGTTTGGTCACCCCTCCACTTT
>TRBJ2-1|.|TRBV4-1|.
CASSQDRYTSIGNEQFF
TGCGCCAGCAGCCAAGATCGGTACACTAGTATTGGGAATGAGCAGTTCTTC
>TRBJ1-1|.|TRBV5-1|.
CASSLFGGEENTEAFF
TGCGCCAGCAGTTTGTTTGGGGGAGAGGAGAACACTGAAGCTTTCTTT
>TRBJ1-6|TRBD1|TRBV5-5|few
CASSLVGTGGDSPLHF
TGTGCCAGCAGCTTGGTTGGGACAGGGGGAGACTCACCCCTCCACTTT
>TRBJ1-1|.|TRBV3-1|many
CASSQVSVQGENTEAFF
TGTGCCAGCAGCCAAGTTTCCGTACAGGGAGAGAACACTGAAGCTTTCTTT
>TRBJ1-6|.|TRBV5-1|many
CASSLDGRASYNSPLHF
TGCGCCAGCAGCTTGGACGGCAGGGCCTCCTATAATTCACCCCTCCACTTT
>TRBJ1-5|.|TRBV9|.
CASSVTPDRNQPQHF
TGTGCCAGCAGCGTAACCCCAGACAGGAATCAGCCCCAGCATTTT
>TRBJ1-2|TRBD1|TRBV12-3/TRBV12-4|few
CASSSSRDRALRGYTF
TGTGCCAGCAGTTCGTCCCGGGACAGGGCTCTCCGTGGCTACACCTTC
>TRBJ2-3|.|TRBV3-1|.
CASSPFSSDTQYF
TGTGCCAGCAGCCCGTTTAGCTCGGATACGCAGTATTTT
>TRBJ2-7|.|TRBV10-2|many
CASSPGYTVGEQYF
TGCGCCAGCAGTCCGGGCTACACGGTAGGGGAGCAGTACTTC
>TRBJ1-2|.|TRBV3-1|.
CASSQGPGRADYGYTF
TGTGCCAGCAGCCAAGGGCCCGGGAGGGCGGACTATGGCTACACCTTC
>TRBJ1-1|.|TRBV12-3/TRBV12-4|many
CASGGNRVTEAFF
TGTGCCAGCGGGGGAAACAGGGTGACTGAAGCTTTCTTT
>TRBJ2-2|TRBD1|TRBV5-1|few
CASSYWTGEGGELFF
TGCGCCAGCAGCTACTGGACAGGGGAAGGCGGGGAGCTGTTTTTT
>TRBJ1-3|.|TRBV5-6|many
CASSLPGSSGTIYF
TGTGCCAGCAGCTTGCCAGGGAGCTCTGGCACCATATATTTT
>TRBJ2-3|TRBD2|TRBV7-9|.
CASSPGTSGGLPADTQYF
TGTGCCAGCAGCCCGGGGACTAGCGGGGGCCTCCCGGCAGATACGCAGTATTTT
>TRBJ1-1|.|TRBV9|.
CASSPRERRTEAFF
TGTGCCAGCAGCCCACGGGAGCGGCGGACTGAAGCTTTCTTT
>TRBJ2-7|TRBD1|TRBV10-1|.
CASSGGRGRGGEQYF
TGCGCCAGCAGTGGCGGCAGGGGGCGAGGCGGCGAGCAGTACTTC
>TRBJ1-2|TRBD1|TRBV20-1|few
CSARGTGENQNYGYTF
TGCAGTGCTAGAGGGACAGGGGAAAATCAGAACTATGGCTACACCTTC
>TRBJ2-6|.|TRBV7-9|many
CASSLASFGQRVPAGANVLTF
TGTGCCAGCAGCTTAGCAAGTTTTGGACAGCGAGTTCCCGCTGGGGCCAACGTCCTGACTTTC